This T cell receptor (beta chain) was sequenced in a study of blood T cell repertoires in COVID-19. Measured with immunoSEQ multiplex PCR; TCRdb has only the in-frame clones, and not every one. The sample records tens of thousands of clones, 90% being singletons. The CDR3 extends over 15 amino acids. The J segment lost 5 bases and the V segment lost 0 bases, leaving 5 bases of the junction unmatched. Germline V gene sequence: CDR1 SGHAT, CDR2 FQNNGV. Material for sequencing was peripheral blood. This chain uses TRBV11-2 with TRBJ1-2; TRBD1 matches 8 bases. This receptor was obtained from a man between 45 and 60 years old with COVID-19, enrolled during active disease. CDR3 loop: CASSLEPRQGYGYTF. The CDR3 DNA reads as TGTGCCAGCAGCTTAGAACCCCGACAGGGGTATGGCTACACCTTC.